This TCR beta chain was sequenced during a study of T cells in localized non-small cell lung cancer. Findings of the study overall: A median around 57 of the top 100 tumor clones appeared in adjacent lung. Only one tumor region was sequenced, so heterogeneity remains possible.

The data were produced by immunoSEQ multiplex PCR, yet TCRdb's version contains in-frame clones alone and is incomplete. The repertoire holds 25,000 to 35,000 clones, 80% to 85% seen once, with around 5.3% in the top ten. Concerning this clone: Its target is not known.

This specimen was peripheral blood mononuclear cells, taken before any cancer treatment. The clonotype was recovered from a man aged 40 to 69 with stage III lung adenocarcinoma.

CDR3 protein: CASSEGRMNTEAFF. The CDR3 region has the DNA TGTGCCAGCAGTGAGGGACGGATGAACACTGAAGCTTTCTTT. The V gene is TRBV6-1, the J gene TRBJ1-1, with TRBD1 as a possible D gene (5 bases). The germline gives CDR1 MNHNS, CDR2 SASEGT. The CDR3 contains 14 residues. The V end was cut by 3 bases, the J end by 0 bases, with 8 bases between.